This TCR beta chain originates from a study of cytomegalovirus exposure and HLA in healthy donors. Vbeta (60) and Jbeta (13) primers were used in the PCR. The data were produced by immunoSEQ multiplex PCR, yet TCRdb's version contains in-frame clones alone and is incomplete. The clone table shows tens of thousands of clones, with the ten largest holding about 1.5%. From germline, CDR1 is SGHRS and CDR2 YFSETQ. Trimming removed 0 bases from V and 2 bases from J; junction bases left unmatched: 6. This CDR3 contains 16 residues. This TCR derives from a woman aged 55 to 70 in good health and CMV-seronegative. Sequenced material: PBMCs. This sequence joins TRBV5-1 and TRBJ2-3, with 7 bases aligning to TRBD1. CDR3 amino acids: CASSLAPGQNTDTQYF. The CDR3 DNA reads as TGCGCCAGCAGCTTGGCTCCGGGACAGAACACAGATACGCAGTATTTT.